Sequencing of this T cell receptor beta chain was carried out in a study of shared clonotypes between healthy human individuals. General study points: The authors sampled blood alone, and tissue repertoires likely differ.

Worth noting for this clone: Its antigen is unknown.

Replicate PCRs for sorted subsets used around 200 ng DNA; this equaled about 30,000 T cell genomes. Using immunoSEQ multiplex PCR, the repertoire was profiled, and TCRdb retains in-frame clones only, with some absent. This table holds some 1 million clones, under 80% found once. The sequence derives from a man between 18 and 29 years old in good health. Sequencing was carried out using memory CD4+ T cells sorted from blood. The subset denotes: CD45RA-negative fraction.

CDR3 in DNA: TGTGCCAGCAGCTTAGGCCCTAGCCTCGAGCAGTACTTC. Its protein is CASSLGPSLEQYF. J is TRBJ2-7 and V is TRBV7-6, with a possible D match to TRBD2 (5 bases). The germline V and J ends were trimmed by 1 base and 6 bases, with 10 bases remaining between them. The germline CDR1 and CDR2 sequences are SGHVS and FNYEAQ. This CDR3 comprises 13 residues.